A single TCR beta chain is shown here with its context. Its antigen remains unidentified. Primed by a sample-barcoded 5' primer and a J-beta primer mix, a second PCR proceeded for 7 to 11 cycles. MiXCR was run by TCRdb on the 5' RACE reads, yielding one entry per CDR3 protein. In the table there are approximately 360,000 distinct CDR3 sequences, 45% to 60% of which are singletons. This entry is derived from a study of blood T cells in healthy people across ages. Whole-study results and caveats: The unknown donor CMV status may have confounded expanded clonotype changes.

Germline lookup yields CDR1 LGHDT and CDR2 YNNKEL (reference sequence). The CDR3 has 14 residues. V was pared by 3 bases and J by 4 bases, with 3 bases of the junction left unmatched. V and J are TRBV3-1 and TRBJ2-5, with TRBD2 identical over 9 bases. The sequence was collected from a man in his fifties or sixties in good health. Sequencing was done on a sample of blood. As DNA, the CDR3 is TGTGCCAGCAGCCAGCGAGCGGGAGGAGAGACCCAGTACTTC. Translation: CASSQRAGGETQYF.